The 2 T cell receptor beta chains given below trace back to one sample, sequenced in a study of neurological immune-mediated disorders (dated by TCRdb to between 2019 and 2020). What the time point label conveys for this sample: technical triplicate 1. The library came from 5' RACE. The sequencer listed for this sample is Illumina HiSeq 2500. Starting from the raw public reads, TCRdb applied fastp trimming at Q25, assembled clones with MiXCR and retained in-frame beta chains. Each record represents a unique CDR3 protein, reported with the most common genes and DNA among its rows. In this sample the table shows about 38,000 distinct CDR3 sequences, approximately 12% of which occur a single time. Around 3.9% of the sample belongs to the ten largest clones. Sample: PBMCs. These receptor sequences come from a man in his 60s with HTLV-1-associated myelopathy (HAM/TSP).

A few counts support this clonotype. The V call is TRBV29-1, the J call TRBJ1-5; 7 nucleotides align to TRBD1. Germline V gives CDR1 SQVTM, CDR2 ANQGSEA. The CDR3 extends over 14 amino acids. V gave up 7 bases and J gave up 6 bases; unmatched junction bases: 12. Written as DNA, the CDR3 is TGCAGCGCCCGAGAGGGGGCGAGCGGTCAGCCCCAGCATTTT. The encoded protein is CSAREGASGQPQHF.

This clonotype has ten or more counts. V and J are TRBV5-1 and TRBJ2-7; weak D call: TRBD1 (6 bases). The CDR3 runs to 15 residues. V gave up 0 bases and J gave up 3 bases, with 13 bases separating them. Germline CDR1 reads SGHRS; CDR2 reads YFSETQ. CDR3 loop: CASSLEGTGFYEQYF. Here the CDR3 DNA reads TGCGCCAGCAGCTTGGAAGGTACAGGGTTCTACGAGCAGTACTTC.